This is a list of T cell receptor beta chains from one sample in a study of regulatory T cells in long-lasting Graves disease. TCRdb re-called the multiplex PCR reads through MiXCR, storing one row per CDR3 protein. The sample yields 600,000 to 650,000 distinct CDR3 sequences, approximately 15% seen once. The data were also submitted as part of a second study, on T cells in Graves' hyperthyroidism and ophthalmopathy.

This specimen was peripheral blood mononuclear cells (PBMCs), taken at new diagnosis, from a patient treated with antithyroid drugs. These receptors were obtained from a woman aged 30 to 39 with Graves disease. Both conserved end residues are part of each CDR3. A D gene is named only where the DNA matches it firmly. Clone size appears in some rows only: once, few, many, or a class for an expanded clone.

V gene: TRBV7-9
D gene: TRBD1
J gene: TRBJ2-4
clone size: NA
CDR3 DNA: TGTGCCAGCAGTTTGAGGGGGCTAAAAAACATTCAGTACTTC
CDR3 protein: CASSLRGLKNIQYF

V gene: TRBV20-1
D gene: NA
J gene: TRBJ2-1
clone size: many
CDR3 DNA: TGCAGTGCCGCTCCGAGACTAGAATCCCATGAGCAGTTCTTC
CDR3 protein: CSAAPRLESHEQFF

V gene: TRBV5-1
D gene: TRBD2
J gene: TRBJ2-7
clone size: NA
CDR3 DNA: TGCGCCAGCAGCTCTCTGATATATACTAGCGAAGTTGGTGGCGAGCAGTACTTC
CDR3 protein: CASSSLIYTSEVGGEQYF

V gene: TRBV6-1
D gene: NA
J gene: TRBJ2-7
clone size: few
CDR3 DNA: TGTGCCAGCAGTGAAACTCTCATGGGGGTATACGAGCAGTACTTC
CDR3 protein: CASSETLMGVYEQYF

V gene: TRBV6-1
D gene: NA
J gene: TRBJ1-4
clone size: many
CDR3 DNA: TGTGCCAGCAGTGAATTTAGTGGGGGAGGCAGAAGAAAACTGTTTTTT
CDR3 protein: CASSEFSGGGRRKLFF

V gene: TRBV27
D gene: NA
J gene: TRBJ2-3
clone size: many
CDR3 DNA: TGTGCCAGCAGTTTATCGATCCTGCAACCATCTAATACGCAGTATTTT
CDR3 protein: CASSLSILQPSNTQYF

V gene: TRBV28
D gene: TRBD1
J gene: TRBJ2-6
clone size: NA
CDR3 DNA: TGTGCCAGCAGCCCAGTTTATAAGGACAGGGCCCTCTCTGGGGCCAACGTCCTGACTTTC
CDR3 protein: CASSPVYKDRALSGANVLTF

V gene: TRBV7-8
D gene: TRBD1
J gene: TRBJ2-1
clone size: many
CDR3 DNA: TGTGCCAGCAGCTCACAACAGGGGGGCGATGAGCAGTTCTTC
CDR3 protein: CASSSQQGGDEQFF

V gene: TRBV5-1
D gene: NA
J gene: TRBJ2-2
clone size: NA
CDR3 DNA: TGCGCCAGCAGCTTGGCCTCGGGCCACACCGGGGAGCTGTTTTTT
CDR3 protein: CASSLASGHTGELFF

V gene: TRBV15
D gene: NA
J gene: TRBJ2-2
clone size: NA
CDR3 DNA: TGTGCCACCAGCAAGCGAACAGGACGGGACACCGGGGAGCTGTTTTTT
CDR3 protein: CATSKRTGRDTGELFF

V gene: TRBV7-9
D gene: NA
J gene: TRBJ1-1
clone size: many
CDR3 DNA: TGTGCCAGCAGCCGTAGTACGACTGAAGCTTTCTTT
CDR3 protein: CASSRSTTEAFF